This TCR beta chain appears in the sequencing data of a study of blood T cell repertoires in COVID-19. On the study more broadly: Samples of COVID-19 (acute and convalescent) were obtained from the United States, Italy and Spain.

The CDR3 has 14 amino acids. Germline CDR1 reads SGHVS; CDR2 reads FQNEAQ. The V end lost 4 bases, the J end lost 8 bases, and 14 bases lay between the germline ends. This clone was counted between two and nine times. The assay was immunoSEQ multiplex PCR, and TCRdb's table has in-frame clones only and misses some. The data show 50,000 or so clones, roughly 80% seen once. The specimen was peripheral blood. V is TRBV7-8 and J is TRBJ2-2; weak D call: TRBD1 (6 bases). This clonotype was obtained from an older woman with acute or convalescent COVID-19. The CDR3 coding sequence is TGTGCCAGCAGCTCGGACAGCCCCCCTGGGGAGCTGTTTTTT. This encodes CASSSDSPPGELFF. The full variable domain, in which reference TRBV7-8 and TRBJ2-2 provide the parts outside the CDR3, is GAGVSQSPRYKVAKRGQDVALRCDPISGHVSLFWYQQALGQGPEFLTYFQNEAQLDKSGLPSDRFFAERPEGSVSTLKIQRTQQEDSAVYLCASSSDSPPGELFFGEGSRLTVL.